This T cell receptor beta chain came from a study of a mutant IDH1 vaccine in newly diagnosed glioma. In the study overall: Vaccines began 4-6 weeks after radiotherapy alone, or with temozolomide cycles. Standard pretreatment was either radiotherapy, temozolomide, or, for most, radiochemotherapy with temozolomide.

Time point indicated: week 11, during vaccination. Doses consisted of 300 ug of mutant IDH1 20-mer peptide each, paired with topical imiquimod. Patients carried new grade 3 or 4 IDH1-mutant astrocytomas lacking nuclear ATRX. Germline V lookup: CDR1 LNHDA, CDR2 SQIVND (reference sequence). The junction had 8 bases not matched to a gene; V was cut back by 5 bases and J by 4 bases. CDR3 length: 15 residues. The method was immunoSEQ multiplex PCR; TCRdb's version includes in-frame clones alone and lacks a portion of them. Of fewer than 150,000 clones listed, 85% to 90% were seen once; the top ten hold 0.55% to 0.7%. This clone has just one count. Its target is not known.

The TCR comes from a woman between 45 and 65 years old with glioma. The starting material was PBMCs, obtained from a glioma patient whose treatment included an IDH1 peptide vaccine. The V and J genes are TRBV19 and TRBJ2-1, with TRBD2 identical over 7 bases. Written as DNA, the CDR3 is TGTGCCAGTAGTCGGGGGAGGGCTCCTTACAATGAGCAGTTCTTC. As protein: CASSRGRAPYNEQFF. Looking up the rest from reference TRBV19 and TRBJ2-1 gives the full variable domain: DGGITQSPKYLFRKEGQNVTLSCEQNLNHDAMYWYRQDPGQGLRLIYYSQIVNDFQKGDIAEGYSVSREKKESFPLTVTSAQKNPTAFYLCASSRGRAPYNEQFFGPGTRLTVL.